This TCR beta chain was sequenced during a study of blood T cell repertoires in COVID-19. About the research overall: From the United States, Italy and Spain came samples of acute and convalescent COVID-19. PBMCs, B-cell-depleted T cells, or T cells were the source of the cDNA or gDNA that made up the material.

Germline CDR1 KGHSH, CDR2 LQKENI. Trimming took 3 bases from V and 5 from J; bases not matched to a gene: 5. This CDR3 region has 15 residues. Source study methods: Amplification of reference gene primers provided the estimated nucleated cell counts. Generated by immunoSEQ multiplex PCR, the TCRdb table keeps only in-frame clones and is missing some. Clone size and V and J calls were adopted from that table, with D and trimming inferred from the DNA. Seen here are 30,000 to 40,000 clones, roughly nine tenths observed once, and the top ten hold roughly 2.1%. This chain connects TRBV18 to TRBJ2-7; 12 bases agree with TRBD2. This clonotype was sampled from a man over 45 with active or convalescent COVID-19. The sequencing input was peripheral blood. The chain's CDR3 is CASSPTRLAGDEQYF. DNA of the CDR3: TGTGCCAGCTCACCGACTCGACTAGCGGGAGACGAGCAGTACTTC.